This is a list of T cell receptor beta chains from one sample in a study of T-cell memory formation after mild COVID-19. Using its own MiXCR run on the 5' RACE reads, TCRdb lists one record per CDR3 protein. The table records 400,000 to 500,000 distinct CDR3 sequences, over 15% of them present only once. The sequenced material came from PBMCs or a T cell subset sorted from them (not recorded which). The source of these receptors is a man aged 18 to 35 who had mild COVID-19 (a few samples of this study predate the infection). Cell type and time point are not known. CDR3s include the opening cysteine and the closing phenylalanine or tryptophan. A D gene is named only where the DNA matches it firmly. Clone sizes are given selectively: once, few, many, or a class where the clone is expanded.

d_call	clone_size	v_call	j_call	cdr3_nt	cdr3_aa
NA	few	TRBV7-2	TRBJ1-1	TGTGCCAGCAGCCTAATTGAGGGGCGGCCTGAAGCTTTCTTT	CASSLIEGRPEAFF
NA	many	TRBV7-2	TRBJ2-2	TGTGCCAGCAGCTTAAGCGGGCACGCTACCGGGGAGCTGTTTTTT	CASSLSGHATGELFF
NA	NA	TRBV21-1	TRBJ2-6	TGTGCCAGCAGCAAAGAGGGCCGTAGTGGCTCTGGGGCCAACGTCCTGACTTTC	CASSKEGRSGSGANVLTF
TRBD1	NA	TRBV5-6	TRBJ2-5	TGTGCCAGCAACCCGACAGGGAGAGGTAGAGAGACCCAGTACTTC	CASNPTGRGRETQYF
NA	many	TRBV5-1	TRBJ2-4	TGCGCCAGCAGCTTGGCTGGGAGCGCCAAAAACATTCAGTACTTC	CASSLAGSAKNIQYF
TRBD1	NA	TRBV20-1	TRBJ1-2	TGCAGTGCCTCCCGGGTTGGGACAGTGAACTATGGCTACACCTTC	CSASRVGTVNYGYTF
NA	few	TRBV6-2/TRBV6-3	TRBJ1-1	TGTGCCAGCAGCCGGCGAAGCGACACTGAAGCTTTCTTT	CASSRRSDTEAFF
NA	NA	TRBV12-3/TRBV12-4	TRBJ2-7	TGTGCCAGCAGTTCGGGTTTAGGGGGCTACGAGCAGTACTTC	CASSSGLGGYEQYF
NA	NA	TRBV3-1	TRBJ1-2	TGTGCCAGCAGCCAAGATCCCAGGGGAATTTATGGCTACACCTTC	CASSQDPRGIYGYTF
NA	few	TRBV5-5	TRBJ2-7	TGTGCCAGCAGCTCGTTATTCGTCGCCTACGAGCAGTACTTC	CASSSLFVAYEQYF
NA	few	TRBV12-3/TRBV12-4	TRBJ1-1	TGTGCCAGCAGTGCCCGGCATCCGTCAGCTTTCTTT	CASSARHPSAFF
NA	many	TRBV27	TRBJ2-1	TGTGCCAGCAGTTTATTAGGAGGCCCCTACAATGAGCAGTTCTTC	CASSLLGGPYNEQFF
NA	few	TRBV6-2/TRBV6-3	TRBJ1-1	TGTGCCAGCAGTTACGGGTTACGGGCCACTGAAGCTTTCTTT	CASSYGLRATEAFF
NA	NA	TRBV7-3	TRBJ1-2	TGTGCCAGCAGCTTACAAGCAGGGAAGTATGGCTACACCTTC	CASSLQAGKYGYTF
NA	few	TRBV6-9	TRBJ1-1	TGTGCCAGCATCGCACAGGGACTAGACACTGAAGCTTTCTTT	CASIAQGLDTEAFF
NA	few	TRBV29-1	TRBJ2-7	TGCAGCGTTAACAGAGGACCTTACGAGCAGTACTTC	CSVNRGPYEQYF
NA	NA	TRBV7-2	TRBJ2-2	TGTGCCAGCAGCTTTAGGTGGGACACCGGGGAGCTGTTTTTT	CASSFRWDTGELFF
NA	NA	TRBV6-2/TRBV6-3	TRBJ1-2	TGTGCCAGCAGTTACGGGGTCTATGGCTACACCTTC	CASSYGVYGYTF
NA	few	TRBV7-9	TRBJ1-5	TGTGCCAGCAGCTCAGAAGGGGAGGGACAGCCCCAGCATTTT	CASSSEGEGQPQHF
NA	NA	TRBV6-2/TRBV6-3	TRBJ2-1	TGTGCCAGCAGTTACTTCCTGGCGGTGAGCTCCTACAATGAGCAGTTCTTC	CASSYFLAVSSYNEQFF
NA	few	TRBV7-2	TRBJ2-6	TGTGCCAGCAGCTGGGATTCACCCCGGGTCTGGGCCAACGTCCTGACTTTC	CASSWDSPRVWANVLTF
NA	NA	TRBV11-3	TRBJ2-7	TGTGCCAGCAGCTTAGATCCGTCTCGCGGCGAGCAGTACTTC	CASSLDPSRGEQYF
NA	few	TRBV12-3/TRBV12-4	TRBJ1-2	TGTGCCAGCGGCACCGGGGAGAACTATGGCTACACCTTC	CASGTGENYGYTF